This TCR beta chain was sequenced for a study of CD8 T cells in Susac syndrome. The CDR3 totals 11 residues. The V gene lost 6 bases and the J gene lost 3 bases, with 9 bases spanning the gap. Germline loops: CDR1 SQVTM, CDR2 ANQGSEA. Random hexamers were used to reverse transcribe the RNA input (roughly 0.5 to 1 ug). TCRdb reprocessed the immunoSEQ multiplex PCR reads via MiXCR and lists one record per CDR3 protein. The repertoire has 110,000 or so distinct CDR3 sequences, around 95% of them found once; the top ten carry around 0.1%. This receptor was identified in a human donor in good health. The chain joins TRBV29-1 to TRBJ2-7, with D possibly matching TRBD1 (5 bases). Specimen: CD4+ T cells from PBMCs. The CDR3 here is CSVATGYEQYF. The CDR3 DNA reads TGCAGCGTCGCCACAGGCTACGAGCAGTACTTC.